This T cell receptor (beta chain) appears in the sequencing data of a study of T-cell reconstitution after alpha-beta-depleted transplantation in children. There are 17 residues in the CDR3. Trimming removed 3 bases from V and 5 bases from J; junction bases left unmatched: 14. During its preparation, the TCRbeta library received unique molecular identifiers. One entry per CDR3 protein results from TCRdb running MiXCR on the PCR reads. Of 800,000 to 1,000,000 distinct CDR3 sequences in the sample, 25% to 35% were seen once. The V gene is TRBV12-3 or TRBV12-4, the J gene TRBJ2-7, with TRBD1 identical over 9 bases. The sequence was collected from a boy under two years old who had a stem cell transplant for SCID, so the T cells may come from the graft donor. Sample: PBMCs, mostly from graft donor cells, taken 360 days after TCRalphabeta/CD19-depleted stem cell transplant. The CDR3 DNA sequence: TGTGCCAGCAGTTTCCCGAATTCCTTACAGGGGGCCCACGAGCAGTACTTC. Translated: CASSFPNSLQGAHEQYF.